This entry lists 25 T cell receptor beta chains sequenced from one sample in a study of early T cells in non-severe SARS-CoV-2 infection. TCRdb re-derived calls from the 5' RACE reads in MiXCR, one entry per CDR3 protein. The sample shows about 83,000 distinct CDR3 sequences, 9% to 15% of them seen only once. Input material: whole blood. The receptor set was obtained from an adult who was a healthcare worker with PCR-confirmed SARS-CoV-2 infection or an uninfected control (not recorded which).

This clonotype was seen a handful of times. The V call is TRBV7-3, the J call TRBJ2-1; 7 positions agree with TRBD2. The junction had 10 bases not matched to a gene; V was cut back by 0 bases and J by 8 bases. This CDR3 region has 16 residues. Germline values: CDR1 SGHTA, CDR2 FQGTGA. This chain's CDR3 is CASSLTAGVFVDEQFF. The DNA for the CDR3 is TGTGCCAGCAGCTTAACGGCGGGAGTCTTTGTAGATGAGCAGTTCTTC.

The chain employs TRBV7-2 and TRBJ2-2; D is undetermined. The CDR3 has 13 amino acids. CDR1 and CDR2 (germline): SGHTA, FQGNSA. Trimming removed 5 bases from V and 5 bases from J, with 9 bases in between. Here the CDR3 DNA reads TGTGCCAGCAGCACCCGGCGAACCGGGGAGCTGTTTTTT. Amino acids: CASSTRRTGELFF.

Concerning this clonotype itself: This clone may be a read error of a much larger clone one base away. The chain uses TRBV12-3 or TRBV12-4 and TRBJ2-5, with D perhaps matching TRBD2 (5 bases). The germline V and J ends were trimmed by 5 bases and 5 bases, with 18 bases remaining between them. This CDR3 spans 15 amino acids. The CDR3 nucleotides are TGTGCCAGCAGTCCCCGATATTCGCCGGGGGAGACCCAGTACTTC. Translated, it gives CASSPRYSPGETQYF.

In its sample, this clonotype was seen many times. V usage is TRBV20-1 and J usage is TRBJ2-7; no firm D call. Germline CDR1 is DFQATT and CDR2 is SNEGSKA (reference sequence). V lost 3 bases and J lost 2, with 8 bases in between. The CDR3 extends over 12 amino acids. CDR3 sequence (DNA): TGCAGTGCTAGGCCACCTACCTACGAGCAGTACTTC. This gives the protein CSARPPTYEQYF.

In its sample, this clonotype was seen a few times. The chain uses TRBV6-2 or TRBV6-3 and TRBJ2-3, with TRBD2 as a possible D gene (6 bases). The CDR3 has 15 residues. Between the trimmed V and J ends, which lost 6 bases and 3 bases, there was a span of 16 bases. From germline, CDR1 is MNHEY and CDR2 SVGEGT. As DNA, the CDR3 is TGTGCCAGCAGCCACGACCGGGACTTTACAGATACGCAGTATTTT. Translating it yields CASSHDRDFTDTQYF.

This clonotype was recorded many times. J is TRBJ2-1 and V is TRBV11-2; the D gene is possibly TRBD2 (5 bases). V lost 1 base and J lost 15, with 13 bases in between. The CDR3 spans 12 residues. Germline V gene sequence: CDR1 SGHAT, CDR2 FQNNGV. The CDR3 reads CASSLASQTLFF. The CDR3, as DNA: TGTGCCAGCAGCTTAGCTAGCCAGACTCTGTTCTTC.

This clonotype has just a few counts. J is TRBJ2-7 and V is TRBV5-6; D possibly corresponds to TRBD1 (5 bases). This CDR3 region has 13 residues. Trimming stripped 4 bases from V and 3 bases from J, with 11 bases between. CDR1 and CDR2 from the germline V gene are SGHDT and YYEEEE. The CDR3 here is CASSQGHFYEQYF. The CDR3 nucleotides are TGTGCCAGCAGCCAAGGACACTTCTACGAGCAGTACTTC.

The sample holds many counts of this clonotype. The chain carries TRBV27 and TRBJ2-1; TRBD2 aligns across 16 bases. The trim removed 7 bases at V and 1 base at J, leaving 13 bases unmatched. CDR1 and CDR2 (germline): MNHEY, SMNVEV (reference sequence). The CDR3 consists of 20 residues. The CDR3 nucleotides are TGTGCCAGCACCGATCCGGGACTAGCGGGAGGGGTAGAGTCCTACAATGAGCAGTTCTTC. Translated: CASTDPGLAGGVESYNEQFF.

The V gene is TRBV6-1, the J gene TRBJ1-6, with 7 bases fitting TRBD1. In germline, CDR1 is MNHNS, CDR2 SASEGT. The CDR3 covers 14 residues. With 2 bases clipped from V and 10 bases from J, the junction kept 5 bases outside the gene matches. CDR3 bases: TGTGCCAGCAGTGAAACAGGGGTTGGGTCACCCCTCCACTTT. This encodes CASSETGVGSPLHF.

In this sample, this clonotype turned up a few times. The CDR3 reads CASSLRDYRDTQYF. CDR3 DNA sequence: TGTGCCAGCAGCCTAAGGGACTACCGAGATACGCAGTATTTT. V is TRBV11-2 and J is TRBJ2-3; 7 positions agree with TRBD2. The junction had 7 bases not matched to a gene; V was cut back by 5 bases and J by 5 bases. The germline V gene encodes CDR1 SGHAT and CDR2 FQNNGV. The CDR3 is 14 residues long.

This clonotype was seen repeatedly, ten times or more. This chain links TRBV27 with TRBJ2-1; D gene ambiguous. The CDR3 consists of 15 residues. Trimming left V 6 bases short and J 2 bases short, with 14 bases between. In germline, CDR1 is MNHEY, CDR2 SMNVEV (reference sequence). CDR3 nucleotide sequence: TGTGCCAGCAGGGCGTCCCCATACACCTACAATGAGCAGTTCTTC. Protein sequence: CASRASPYTYNEQFF.

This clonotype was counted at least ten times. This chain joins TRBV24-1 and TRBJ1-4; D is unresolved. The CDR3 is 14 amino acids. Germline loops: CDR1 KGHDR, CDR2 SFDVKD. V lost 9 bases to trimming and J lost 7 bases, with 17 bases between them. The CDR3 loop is CATSLGGSGEKLFF. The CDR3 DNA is TGTGCCACCTCATTAGGAGGTAGCGGTGAAAAACTGTTTTTT.

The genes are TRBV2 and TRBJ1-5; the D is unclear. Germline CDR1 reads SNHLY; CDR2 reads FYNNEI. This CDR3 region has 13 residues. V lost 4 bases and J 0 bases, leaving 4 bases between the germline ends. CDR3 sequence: CASSVLSNQPQHF. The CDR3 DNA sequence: TGTGCCAGCAGTGTCCTTAGCAATCAGCCCCAGCATTTT.

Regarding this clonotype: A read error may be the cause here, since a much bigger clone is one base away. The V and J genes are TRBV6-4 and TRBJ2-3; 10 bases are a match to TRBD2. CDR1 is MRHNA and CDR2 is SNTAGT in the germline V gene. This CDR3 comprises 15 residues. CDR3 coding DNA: TGTACCAGCAGTGAAGCGGGAGGGACCGCAGATACGCAGTATTTT. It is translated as CTSSEAGGTADTQYF.

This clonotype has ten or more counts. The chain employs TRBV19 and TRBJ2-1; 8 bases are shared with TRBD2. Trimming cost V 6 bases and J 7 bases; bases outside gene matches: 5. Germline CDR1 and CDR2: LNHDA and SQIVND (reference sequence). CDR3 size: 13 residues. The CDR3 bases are TGTGCCAGTAGGCTAGCGGGTCGGAATGAGCAGTTCTTC. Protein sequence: CASRLAGRNEQFF.

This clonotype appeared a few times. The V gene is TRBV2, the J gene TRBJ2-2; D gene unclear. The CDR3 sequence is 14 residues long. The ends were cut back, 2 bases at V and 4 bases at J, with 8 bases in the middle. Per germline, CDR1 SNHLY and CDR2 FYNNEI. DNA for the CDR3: TGTGCCAGCAGTGAAACCCCAGGCACCGGGGAGCTGTTTTTT. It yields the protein CASSETPGTGELFF.

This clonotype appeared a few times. The CDR3 loop is CASSEGTSKETQYF. The CDR3, as DNA: TGTGCCAGCAGCGAAGGGACATCGAAAGAGACCCAGTACTTC. The rearrangement links TRBV7-9 to TRBJ2-5; the D gene is possibly TRBD1 (6 bases). The CDR3 spans 14 residues. Trimming removed 5 bases from V and 3 bases from J, with 13 bases in between. In germline, CDR1 is SEHNR, CDR2 FQNEAQ (reference sequence).

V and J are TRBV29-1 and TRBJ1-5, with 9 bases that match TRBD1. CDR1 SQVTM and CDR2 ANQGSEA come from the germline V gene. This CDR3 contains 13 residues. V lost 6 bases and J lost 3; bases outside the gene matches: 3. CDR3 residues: CSVSQGANQPQHF. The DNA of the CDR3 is TGCAGCGTATCACAGGGGGCCAATCAGCCCCAGCATTTT.

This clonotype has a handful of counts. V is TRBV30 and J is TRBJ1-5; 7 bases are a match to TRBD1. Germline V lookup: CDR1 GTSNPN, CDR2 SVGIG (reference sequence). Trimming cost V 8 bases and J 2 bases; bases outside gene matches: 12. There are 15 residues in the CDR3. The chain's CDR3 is CALSQGVYGNQPQHF. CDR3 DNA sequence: TGTGCCCTTAGCCAGGGGGTCTACGGCAATCAGCCCCAGCATTTT.

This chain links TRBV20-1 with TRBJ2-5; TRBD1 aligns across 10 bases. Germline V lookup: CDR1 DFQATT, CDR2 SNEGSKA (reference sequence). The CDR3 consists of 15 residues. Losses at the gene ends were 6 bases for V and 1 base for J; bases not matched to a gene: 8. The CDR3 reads CSASRTGGSQETQYF. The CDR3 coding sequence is TGCAGTGCATCGAGGACAGGGGGATCCCAAGAGACCCAGTACTTC.

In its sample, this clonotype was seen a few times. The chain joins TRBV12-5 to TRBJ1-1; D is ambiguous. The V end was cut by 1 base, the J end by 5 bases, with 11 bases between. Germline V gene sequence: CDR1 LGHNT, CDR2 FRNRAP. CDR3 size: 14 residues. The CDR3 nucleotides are TGTGCTAGTGGTTTGGGCGGGATTAGGACTGAAGCTTTCTTT. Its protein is CASGLGGIRTEAFF. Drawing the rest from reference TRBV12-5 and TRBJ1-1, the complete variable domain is DARVTQTPRHKVTEMGQEVTMRCQPILGHNTVFWYRQTMMQGLELLAYFRNRAPLDDSGMPKDRFSAEMPDATLATLKIQPSEPRDSAVYFCASGLGGIRTEAFFGQGTRLTVV.

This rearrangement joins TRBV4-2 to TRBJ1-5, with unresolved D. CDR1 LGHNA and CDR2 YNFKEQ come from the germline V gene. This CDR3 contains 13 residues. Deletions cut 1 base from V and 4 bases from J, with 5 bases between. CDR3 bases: TGTGCCAGCAGCCAAGTAGAGAATCAGCCCCAGCATTTT. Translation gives CASSQVENQPQHF.

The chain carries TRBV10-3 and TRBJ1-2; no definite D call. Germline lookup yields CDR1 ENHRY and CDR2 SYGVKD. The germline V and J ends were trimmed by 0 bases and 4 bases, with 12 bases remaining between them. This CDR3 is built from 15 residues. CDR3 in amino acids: CAISESKGGIYGYTF. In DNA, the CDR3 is TGTGCCATCAGTGAGTCGAAAGGCGGGATCTATGGCTACACCTTC.

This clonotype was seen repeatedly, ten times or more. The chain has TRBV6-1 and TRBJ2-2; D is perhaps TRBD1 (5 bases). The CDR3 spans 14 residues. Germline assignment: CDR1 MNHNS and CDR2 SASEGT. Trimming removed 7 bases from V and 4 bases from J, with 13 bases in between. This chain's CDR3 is CASTVTAPTGELFF. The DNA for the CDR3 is TGTGCCAGCACCGTGACAGCGCCCACCGGGGAGCTGTTTTTT.

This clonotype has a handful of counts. DNA of the CDR3: TGTGCCAGCAGTATAGGGAATGAGCAGTTCTTC. Its translation is CASSIGNEQFF. The chain couples TRBV6-2 or TRBV6-3 to TRBJ2-1, with D hard to call. The germline CDR1 and CDR2 sequences are MNHEY and SVGEGT. V was cut by 5 bases and J by 7 bases, with 6 bases left in between. The CDR3 has 11 amino acids.